This TCR beta chain was captured in a study of cytomegalovirus exposure and HLA in healthy donors. The study's findings and limits: Solely CMV serostatus was available to characterize immune exposure.

The V gene's germline CDR1 is SGHAT and CDR2 FQNNGV. With 5 bases clipped from V and 3 bases from J, the junction kept 7 bases outside the gene matches. This CDR3 has 16 amino acids. The PCR contained 60 Vbeta and 13 Jbeta primers. TCRdb keeps only in-frame clones here, not all; method: immunoSEQ multiplex PCR. This sample's table reports tens of thousands of clones. As regards this clone: Antigen unknown.

The TCR comes from a middle-aged man in good health and CMV-seronegative. The chain carries TRBV11-2 and TRBJ2-1; 10 bases agree with TRBD1. Material for sequencing was PBMCs. The CDR3 DNA reads as TGTGCCAGCAGCGCCCGACAGGGGGCAGGCTACAATGAGCAGTTCTTC. Encoded protein: CASSARQGAGYNEQFF. Full variable domain (outside the CDR3, taken from reference TRBV11-2 and TRBJ2-1): EAGVAQSPRYKIIEKRQSVAFWCNPISGHATLYWYQQILGQGPKLLIQFQNNGVVDDSQLPKDRFSAERLKGVDSTLKIQPAKLEDSAVYLCASSARQGAGYNEQFFGPGTRLTVL.